This T cell receptor (beta chain) was observed in a study of cytomegalovirus exposure and HLA in healthy donors. This CDR3 is built from 17 residues. The J segment lost 1 base and the V segment lost 6 bases, leaving 10 bases of the junction unmatched. Germline CDR1 SNHLY, CDR2 FYNNEI. About this clone: Its antigen remains unknown.

With 60 Vbeta and 13 Jbeta primers, the PCR was carried out. The table came from immunoSEQ multiplex PCR; TCRdb's copy has only in-frame clones and leaves some out. This table holds more than 85,000 clones, approximately 87% found once. Study-level findings and limits: Some V segments (TRBV6-2 and TRBV6-3 among them) were excluded as indistinguishable. Most TCR sequences were uncommon, yet certain public TCRs appeared in many donors. Later analysis suggested most CMV-associated TCR beta chains were HLA-restricted.

Material for sequencing was PBMCs. V is TRBV2 and J is TRBJ2-5; 11 bases fit TRBD2. The TCR comes from a man in his forties in good health and CMV-seronegative. CDR3 loop: CASSLLPSGGPQETQYF. The CDR3 coding sequence is TGTGCCAGCAGCCTTCTCCCTAGCGGGGGGCCCCAAGAGACCCAGTACTTC.